Listed here are 27 T cell receptor beta chains from one sample, sequenced in a study of CD8+ T cells in alopecia areata. RNA, once extracted, was reverse transcribed into cDNA for use as the sequencing template. Assay: immunoSEQ multiplex PCR; the TCRdb copy retains only in-frame clones and omits some. The table has about 200,000 clones, roughly 60% seen once; the top ten hold about 0.94%. The treatment is: oral pan-JAK inhibitor, 5-10 mg twice daily. Specimen: CD4+ T cells sorted from blood, collected at week 24, from a patient treated with tofacitinib. The origin of the receptors is a human donor with alopecia areata.

The V and J genes are TRBV25-1 and TRBJ1-2; the D gene is possibly TRBD1 (5 bases). With 4 bases removed from V and 1 base from J, the gap between germline ends came to 19 bases. The germline gives CDR1 MGHDK, CDR2 SYGVNS. This CDR3 region has 17 residues. The CDR3 is CASSAPPGTDDNYGYTF. CDR3 nucleotides: TGTGCCAGCAGTGCACCTCCCGGGACGGATGATAACTATGGCTACACCTTC.

The chain carries TRBV5-1 and TRBJ2-1; the match to TRBD2 covers 9 bases. The germline V gene has CDR1 SGHRS and CDR2 YFSETQ. J was trimmed by 6 bases and V by 5 bases; bases with no gene match: 15. The CDR3 runs to 17 residues. The CDR3, as DNA: TGCGCCAGCAGGTCCCTTCACCGGACTAGCGTAACCAATGAGCAGTTCTTC. This gives the protein CASRSLHRTSVTNEQFF.

The chain recombines TRBV30 with TRBJ1-5; 8 bases agree with TRBD1. This CDR3 has 13 residues. The germline CDR1 and CDR2 sequences are GTSNPN and SVGIG (reference sequence). The V and J ends lost 2 bases and 7 bases, in that order; junction bases with no gene match: 4. The CDR3 reads CAWSPTGGQPQHF. The CDR3 coding sequence is TGTGCCTGGAGTCCTACAGGGGGACAGCCCCAGCATTTT. Full variable domain (remainder filled in from reference TRBV30 and TRBJ1-5): SQTIHQWPATLVQPVGSPLSLECTVEGTSNPNLYWYRQAAGRGLQLLFYSVGIGQISSEVPQNLSASRPQDRQFILSSKKLLLSDSGFYLCAWSPTGGQPQHFGDGTRLSIL.

The rearrangement links TRBV6-5 to TRBJ1-2, with D perhaps TRBD1 (6 bases). The CDR3 covers 14 residues. Trimming stripped 6 bases from V and 4 bases from J, with 15 bases between. Germline V gene sequence: CDR1 MNHEY, CDR2 SVGAGI. CDR3 loop: CASSLDRWAYGYTF. CDR3 DNA: TGTGCCAGCAGCCTGGACAGATGGGCCTATGGCTACACCTTC.

The chain couples TRBV29-1 to TRBJ1-2; D unclear. V lost 1 base and J 4 bases, leaving 13 bases between the germline ends. The CDR3 covers 14 residues. Germline V gene sequence: CDR1 SQVTM, CDR2 ANQGSEA. Here the CDR3 DNA reads TGCAGCGTTGAAGGTCCGGGCCAGATCTATGGCTACACCTTC. It specifies CSVEGPGQIYGYTF. The full variable domain, rest sourced from reference TRBV29-1 and TRBJ1-2, is SAVISQKPSRDICQRGTSLTIQCQVDSQVTMMFWYRQQPGQSLTLIATANQGSEATYESGFVIDKFPISRPNLTFSTLTVSNMSPEDSSIYLCSVEGPGQIYGYTFGSGTRLTVV.

This chain connects TRBV14 to TRBJ2-7, with 7 positions matching TRBD1. The CDR3 loop spans 14 amino acids. With V trimmed by 3 bases and J by 3 bases, 5 bases remained unmatched. Germline values: CDR1 SGHDN, CDR2 FVKESK. In DNA form, the CDR3 reads TGTGCCAGCAGCCACCGGGACAGAAACTACGAGCAGTACTTC. It encodes CASSHRDRNYEQYF.

The V gene is TRBV29-1, the J gene TRBJ2-5, with D tentatively TRBD1 (6 bases). CDR1 is SQVTM, CDR2 ANQGSEA, per germline. CDR3 length: 13 amino acids. Trimming shortened V by 3 bases and J by 5 bases, and 13 bases separated the two germline ends. The CDR3 nucleotides are TGCAGCGTTGAGGCAGGGGTTTGGGAGACCCAGTACTTC. This sequence encodes CSVEAGVWETQYF.

This clone has only a few counts. This chain joins TRBV9 and TRBJ1-5; TRBD1 matches at 7 bases. This CDR3 has 14 amino acids. V lost 0 bases to trimming and J lost 5 bases; unmatched junction nucleotides: 2. In germline, CDR1 is SGDLS, CDR2 YYNGEE. Here the CDR3 DNA reads TGTGCCAGCAGCGTAGGGGACAGCTATCAGCCCCAGCATTTT. It is translated as CASSVGDSYQPQHF.

The sample holds a few counts of this clone. V gene TRBV6-1 combines with J gene TRBJ1-5; D might be TRBD1 (5 bases). This CDR3 comprises 15 residues. From germline, CDR1 is MNHNS and CDR2 SASEGT. V was trimmed by 6 bases and J by 4 bases, leaving 16 bases between them. This CDR3 reads CASSAKTGDNQPQHF. CDR3 DNA: TGTGCCAGCAGCGCTAAGACGGGGGATAATCAGCCCCAGCATTTT.

This clone has a handful of counts. The chain combines TRBV6-1 with TRBJ1-5, with D tentatively TRBD1 (6 bases). Germline loops: CDR1 MNHNS, CDR2 SASEGT. This CDR3 spans 15 amino acids. Deletions cut 6 bases from V and 7 bases from J, with 19 bases between. CDR3 protein: CASRQGNGVGQPQHF. The CDR3 nucleotides read TGTGCCAGCAGACAGGGAAACGGTGTAGGCCAGCCCCAGCATTTT.

This clone was seen a few times. V and J are TRBV4-1 and TRBJ2-4; D is unresolved. The CDR3 is 17 residues long. CDR1 and CDR2 from the germline V gene are MGHRA and YSYEKL. Trimming removed 0 bases from V and 0 bases from J, with 12 bases in between. CDR3 bases: TGCGCCAGCAGCCAAGATCCTTGGGCACTAGCCAAAAACATTCAGTACTTC. Its protein product is CASSQDPWALAKNIQYF.

J is TRBJ2-5 and V is TRBV7-2; D gene ambiguous. V dropped 1 base and J dropped 1 base, with 7 bases sitting between them. Germline assignment: CDR1 SGHTA and CDR2 FQGNSA. The CDR3 contains 14 residues. The CDR3 protein is CASSLGQLQETQYF. The CDR3 region has the DNA TGTGCCAGCAGCTTAGGACAACTCCAAGAGACCCAGTACTTC.

This sequence joins TRBV6-1 and TRBJ1-2; 10 positions agree with TRBD1. Germline loops: CDR1 MNHNS, CDR2 SASEGT. The CDR3 extends over 15 amino acids. The V segment lost 1 base and the J segment 6 bases; nucleotides outside the gene matches: 5. This CDR3 reads CASSEETGGRNGYTF. The CDR3 nucleotides are TGTGCCAGCAGTGAAGAGACAGGGGGCAGGAATGGCTACACCTTC.

The CDR3 nucleotides are TGTGCCAGCACCTCGGACACAACCTTTCCTGTGGGGACAGGGGACATTCAGTACTTC. This sequence encodes CASTSDTTFPVGTGDIQYF. This chain links TRBV5-6 with TRBJ2-4, with TRBD1 matching 10 bases. CDR1 and CDR2 from the germline V gene are SGHDT and YYEEEE. This CDR3 spans 19 amino acids. V was pared by 6 bases and J by 8 bases, with 23 bases of the junction left unmatched.

The J gene is TRBJ2-7, the V gene TRBV11-2; no firm D call. Germline lookup yields CDR1 SGHAT and CDR2 FQNNGV. CDR3 length: 15 residues. Deletions cut 0 bases from V and 6 bases from J, with 15 bases between. CDR3 DNA sequence: TGTGCCAGCAGCTTAGATGGCTCCCCTGCTTCCGAGCAGTACTTC. It codes for CASSLDGSPASEQYF.

The rearrangement uses TRBV5-1 and TRBJ2-2; D unclear. Looked up from germline, CDR1 is SGHRS and CDR2 is YFSETQ. V was trimmed by 0 bases and J by 6 bases, leaving 12 bases between them. This CDR3 spans 15 amino acids. CDR3 sequence reads: CASSLVMGLAGELFF. The CDR3 DNA reads TGCGCCAGCAGCTTGGTAATGGGGTTAGCCGGGGAGCTGTTTTTT.

This sequence joins TRBV4-3 and TRBJ1-4; D may be TRBD1 (5 bases). The germline V and J ends were trimmed by 3 bases and 7 bases, with 12 bases remaining between them. The CDR3 runs 14 residues. The germline gives CDR1 LGHNA, CDR2 YSLEER. CDR3 DNA: TGCGCCAGCAGCCAGGCCAGGACATCTGAAAAACTGTTTTTT. It specifies CASSQARTSEKLFF.

V is TRBV2 and J is TRBJ2-7; 9 bases map to TRBD1. The V gene end was trimmed by 6 bases and the J gene end by 4 bases; junction bases not matched to a gene: 7. Germline V gene lookup returns CDR1 SNHLY and CDR2 FYNNEI. The CDR3 totals 14 residues. The CDR3 DNA sequence: TGTGCCAGCAGCGGACAGGGGAGGGGGTACGAGCAGTACTTC. Protein product: CASSGQGRGYEQYF.

This sequence joins TRBV7-9 and TRBJ2-4; no clear D. Trimming stripped 5 bases from V and 0 bases from J, with 5 bases between. Germline V CDR1 and CDR2: SEHNR, FQNEAQ (reference sequence). The CDR3 runs 13 residues. This CDR3 is CASSGLAKNIQYF. Written as DNA, the CDR3 is TGTGCCAGCAGCGGCTTAGCCAAAAACATTCAGTACTTC.

The V call is TRBV25-1, the J call TRBJ1-4; 8 bases map to TRBD1. The germline gives CDR1 MGHDK, CDR2 SYGVNS. V was pared by 3 bases and J by 7 bases, with 4 bases of the junction left unmatched. CDR3 length equals 14 residues. CDR3 residues: CASSDPGQAEKLFF. In DNA form, the CDR3 reads TGTGCCAGCAGTGATCCGGGACAGGCTGAAAAACTGTTTTTT.

This clone has more than one count but fewer than ten. The V gene is TRBV2, the J gene TRBJ2-3; D perhaps matches TRBD1 (6 bases). V lost 2 bases, J lost 3 bases, and 6 bases lay in between. Per the germline V gene, CDR1 is SNHLY and CDR2 is FYNNEI. The CDR3 length is 13 residues. CDR3 in amino acids: CASSEQGTDTQYF. The CDR3 DNA reads TGTGCCAGCAGTGAACAGGGGACAGATACGCAGTATTTT.

The chain carries TRBV5-1 and TRBJ1-4, with a possible D match to TRBD1 (6 bases). The germline gives CDR1 SGHRS, CDR2 YFSETQ. Trimming took off 2 bases at V and 3 bases at J, with 11 bases between the two ends. CDR3 length: 15 residues. The CDR3, as DNA: TGCGCCAGCAGCTTACAGGGACCATCTAATGAAAAACTGTTTTTT. It yields the protein CASSLQGPSNEKLFF.

V gene TRBV6-6 combines with J gene TRBJ1-6; D uncertain. The V and J ends lost 4 bases and 7 bases respectively, with 2 bases between them. CDR1 is MNHNY, CDR2 SVGAGI, per germline (reference sequence). This CDR3 contains 11 residues. The CDR3 coding sequence is TGTGCCAGCAGTTTGAATTCACCCCTCCACTTT. As protein: CASSLNSPLHF.

Only a few counts were recorded for this clone. V usage is TRBV7-2 and J usage is TRBJ1-2, with D tentatively TRBD1 (5 bases). The CDR3 extends over 13 amino acids. Per germline, CDR1 SGHTA and CDR2 FQGNSA. V was cut by 1 base and J by 7 bases, with 10 bases left in between. As DNA, the CDR3 is TGTGCCAGCAGCTTAGGGGGTCAGGGTGGCTACACCTTC. Protein product: CASSLGGQGGYTF.

The chain recombines TRBV30 with TRBJ2-2; D is uncertain. The V end lost 1 base, the J end lost 4 bases, and 7 bases lay between the germline ends. The CDR3 totals 13 residues. Per the germline V gene, CDR1 is GTSNPN and CDR2 is SVGIG (reference sequence). This CDR3 reads CAWSGPRTGELFF. The CDR3 nucleotides are TGTGCCTGGAGTGGGCCTCGCACCGGGGAGCTGTTTTTT.

The V gene is TRBV30, the J gene TRBJ1-5; D possibly corresponds to TRBD1 (5 bases). Germline values: CDR1 GTSNPN, CDR2 SVGIG (reference sequence). The CDR3 runs 13 residues. The V gene lost 0 bases and the J gene lost 7 bases, with 10 bases spanning the gap. Written as DNA, the CDR3 is TGTGCCTGGAGTGTAGGGGTGGAGCAGCCCCAGCATTTT. Protein: CAWSVGVEQPQHF.

V and J are TRBV29-1 and TRBJ1-1; possibly TRBD1 for D (5 bases). Germline V gives CDR1 SQVTM, CDR2 ANQGSEA. V shed 4 bases and J shed 2 bases, with 14 bases lying between them. The CDR3 consists of 14 residues. CDR3: CSVVRGGINTEAFF. Here the CDR3 DNA reads TGCAGCGTTGTGAGGGGAGGGATAAACACTGAAGCTTTCTTT.